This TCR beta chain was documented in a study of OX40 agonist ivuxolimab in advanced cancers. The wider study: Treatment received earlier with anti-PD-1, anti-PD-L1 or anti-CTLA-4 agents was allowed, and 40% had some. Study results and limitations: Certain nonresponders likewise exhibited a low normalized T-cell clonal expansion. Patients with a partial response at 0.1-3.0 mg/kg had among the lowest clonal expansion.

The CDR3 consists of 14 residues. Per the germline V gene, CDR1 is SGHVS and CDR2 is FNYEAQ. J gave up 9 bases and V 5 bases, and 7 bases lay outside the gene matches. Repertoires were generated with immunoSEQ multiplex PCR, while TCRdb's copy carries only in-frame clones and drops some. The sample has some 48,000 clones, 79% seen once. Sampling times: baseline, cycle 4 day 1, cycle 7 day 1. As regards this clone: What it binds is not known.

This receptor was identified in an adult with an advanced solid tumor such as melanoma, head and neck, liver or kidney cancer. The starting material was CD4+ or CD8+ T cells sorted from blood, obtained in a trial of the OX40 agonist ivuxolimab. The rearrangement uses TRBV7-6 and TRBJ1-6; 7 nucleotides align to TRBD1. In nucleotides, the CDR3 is TGTGCCAGCAGCCTCGACAGGGACGGTTCACCCCTCCACTTT. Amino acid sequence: CASSLDRDGSPLHF.